One sample yielded the 14 T cell receptor beta chains listed below, sequenced in a study of cytomegalovirus exposure and HLA in healthy donors. Here immunoSEQ multiplex PCR was the method, and the copy in TCRdb shows in-frame clones only, minus some. The sample lists some 130,000 clones; 85% to 90% were seen once. Sequencing was carried out using PBMCs. The receptors shown here come from a man younger than 30 in good health and CMV-seronegative.

The chain uses TRBV7-9 and TRBJ2-1; 14 bases are a match to TRBD2. Trimming took 3 bases from V and 8 from J; bases not matched to a gene: 6. The CDR3 is 16 amino acids. Germline assignment: CDR1 SEHNR and CDR2 FQNEAQ (reference sequence). The DNA of the CDR3 is TGTGCCAGCAGCTTCGGGACTAGCGGGAGCTTAGATGAGCAGTTCTTC. This codes for CASSFGTSGSLDEQFF.

The genes are TRBV28 and TRBJ2-3; 11 bases line up with TRBD2. Germline lookup yields CDR1 MDHEN and CDR2 SYDVKM. The CDR3 runs to 15 residues. J was trimmed by 1 base and V by 5 bases; bases with no gene match: 2. CDR3 coding DNA: TGTGCCAGCAGTAGGACTAGCGGGCGCACAGATACGCAGTATTTT. It encodes CASSRTSGRTDTQYF.

The chain carries TRBV7-6 and TRBJ2-7; tentatively, D is TRBD2 (9 bases). The CDR3 contains 19 residues. Per the germline V gene, CDR1 is SGHVS and CDR2 is FNYEAQ. V was clipped by 4 bases and J by 3 bases, with 28 bases between them. The CDR3 DNA is TGTGCCAGCAGCTCCCTCCCCCCAGGGGGCGGGAGGGCCAACTACGAGCAGTACTTC. The encoded protein is CASSSLPPGGGRANYEQYF.

The V and J genes are TRBV5-6 and TRBJ2-2; possibly TRBD2 for D (6 bases). The CDR3 sequence is 16 residues long. Germline V CDR1 and CDR2: SGHDT, YYEEEE. Deletions cut 2 bases from V and 4 bases from J, with 15 bases between. The chain's CDR3 is CASSLYARRATGELFF. The CDR3 bases are TGTGCCAGCAGCTTATACGCTAGGAGGGCCACCGGGGAGCTGTTTTTT. Full variable domain (rest looked up from reference TRBV5-6 and TRBJ2-2): DAGVTQSPTHLIKTRGQQVTLRCSPKSGHDTVSWYQQALGQGPQFIFQYYEEEERQRGNFPDRFSGHQFPNYSSELNVNALLLGDSALYLCASSLYARRATGELFFGEGSRLTVL.

The chain has TRBV4-2 and TRBJ2-7; tentatively, D is TRBD2 (5 bases). V lost 5 bases, J lost 3 bases, and 17 bases lay in between. The CDR3 runs to 15 residues. Germline V gives CDR1 LGHNA, CDR2 YNFKEQ. The CDR3 DNA is TGTGCCAGCAGCGAGTTCACTAGGGTTAACTACGAGCAGTACTTC. Translation gives CASSEFTRVNYEQYF.

The chain joins TRBV2 to TRBJ2-2; D may be TRBD1 (6 bases). Trimming shortened V by 8 bases and J by 1 base, and 20 bases separated the two germline ends. The germline V gene encodes CDR1 SNHLY and CDR2 FYNNEI. CDR3 size: 17 residues. Here the CDR3 DNA reads TGTGCCAGCTTCGGGACACGAGAAACCATGAACACCGGGGAGCTGTTTTTT. Protein sequence: CASFGTRETMNTGELFF. The full variable domain, in which reference TRBV2 and TRBJ2-2 provide the parts outside the CDR3, is EPEVTQTPSHQVTQMGQEVILRCVPISNHLYFYWYRQILGQKVEFLVSFYNNEISEKSEIFDDQFSVERPDGSNFTLKIRSTKLEDSAMYFCASFGTRETMNTGELFFGEGSRLTVL.

The genes are TRBV6-5 and TRBJ1-5, with 7 bases that match TRBD1. J gave up 2 bases and V 6 bases, and 4 bases lay outside the gene matches. Germline loops: CDR1 MNHEY, CDR2 SVGAGI. The CDR3 runs 14 residues. The CDR3 spells CASRRQGGNQPQHF. The CDR3 bases are TGTGCCAGCAGACGACAGGGAGGCAATCAGCCCCAGCATTTT.

CDR3 DNA: TGTGCCAGCTCACCCCAGACAGGGGGCGGAACCTTCTCCTACGAGCAGTACTTC. Translation gives CASSPQTGGGTFSYEQYF. The genes are TRBV18 and TRBJ2-7, with TRBD1 matching 10 bases. CDR1 and CDR2 from the germline V gene are KGHSH and LQKENI. Trimming took 3 bases from V and 0 from J; bases not matched to a gene: 11. The CDR3 loop spans 18 amino acids.

V usage is TRBV12-5 and J usage is TRBJ2-1; TRBD2 aligns across 13 bases. Germline V gives CDR1 LGHNT, CDR2 FRNRAP. J gave up 8 bases and V 5 bases, and 3 bases lay outside the gene matches. This CDR3 comprises 14 residues. CDR3 protein: CASGGTSGNDEQFF. DNA for the CDR3: TGTGCTAGTGGTGGGACTAGCGGGAATGATGAGCAGTTCTTC.

The rearrangement joins TRBV4-2 to TRBJ2-5, with a weak D call TRBD2 (5 bases). Germline V gene sequence: CDR1 LGHNA, CDR2 YNFKEQ. Between the trimmed V and J ends, which lost 1 base and 1 base, there was a span of 16 bases. There are 17 residues in the CDR3. CDR3 DNA: TGTGCCAGCAGCCAAGGTAGCCGGGGTCCGATCCAAGAGACCCAGTACTTC. Residues: CASSQGSRGPIQETQYF.

The V and J genes are TRBV6-1 and TRBJ2-7; D is ambiguous. The germline V gene has CDR1 MNHNS and CDR2 SASEGT. Deletions cut 4 bases from V and 12 bases from J, with 13 bases between. This CDR3 has 11 residues. CDR3 nucleotides: TGTGCCAGCAGTGTGGGCACCCGCACGTACTTC. Amino acids: CASSVGTRTYF.

The chain uses TRBV7-2 and TRBJ2-7; 11 bases line up with TRBD2. With 5 bases clipped from V and 4 bases from J, the junction kept 7 bases outside the gene matches. The CDR3 spans 15 residues. Germline-derived CDR1 and CDR2 are SGHTA and FQGNSA. The CDR3 DNA is TGTGCCAGCAGCGTGGTAGCGGGGGGGAGGTACGAGCAGTACTTC. Amino acid sequence: CASSVVAGGRYEQYF.

As for this clone: The junction does not match germline at one end; this may be a read error. V is TRBV2 and J is TRBJ2-1, with 9 bases fitting TRBD2. Germline CDR1 reads SNHLY; CDR2 reads FYNNEI. This CDR3 has 14 residues. The CDR3 protein is CASSVAGVGDEQFF. As DNA, the CDR3 is TGTGCCAGTAGTGTAGCGGGAGTTGGAGATGAGCAGTTCTTC.

The CDR3 region has the DNA TGTGCCAGCAGTCGGGAGACTAGCGGTTACGAGCAGTACTTC. Encoded protein: CASSRETSGYEQYF. The chain has TRBV6-6 and TRBJ2-7; 9 nucleotides align to TRBD2. Unmatched junction bases numbered 6, after V lost 5 bases and J lost 4 bases. The germline CDR1 and CDR2 sequences are MNHNY and SVGAGI (reference sequence). This CDR3 is 14 amino acids long.